The subject of this entry is one TCR beta chain. This entry is derived from a study of blood T cell repertoires in COVID-19. The wider study: Acute-phase and convalescent COVID-19 samples originated in the United States, Italy and Spain.

Participants spanned ages about 18 to 100 years and resided in 20 to 25 US areas. Trimming at V came to 1 base and at J to 13 bases, leaving 19 bases not matched to a gene. Germline CDR1 SEHNR, CDR2 FQNEAQ (reference sequence). The CDR3 runs to 17 residues. Assay: immunoSEQ multiplex PCR; the TCRdb copy retains only in-frame clones and omits some. The top ten clones hold more than 7.5% of a sample with roughly 180,000 clones, around 88% of them seen once. The source is a young woman who had recovered from COVID-19. The sequenced material came from PBMCs or T cells enriched from blood (not recorded which). The rearrangement joins TRBV7-9 to TRBJ2-1; the match to TRBD2 covers 7 bases. This CDR3 is CASSLEFIRRELSFQFF. CDR3 nucleotide sequence: TGTGCCAGCAGCTTAGAGTTCATTCGGCGGGAGCTCAGTTTCCAGTTCTTC. Based on the CDR3 plus reference TRBV7-9 and TRBJ2-1, the full variable domain is DTGVSQNPRHKITKRGQNVTFRCDPISEHNRLYWYRQTLGQGPEFLTYFQNEAQLEKSRLLSDRFSAERPKGSFSTLEIQRTEQGDSAMYLCASSLEFIRRELSFQFFGPGTRLTVL.